This entry describes one T cell receptor beta chain. Its antigen is not yet known. Per-base qualities were not stored, and no clone one base away is much larger. The immunoSEQ multiplex PCR assay was used to generate TCR libraries, with TCR-beta and/or TCR-alpha/delta assays applied to each sample. Amplified TCR libraries were sequenced on the Illumina high-throughput platform. As for how the authors treated the data: Clustering and dimensionality reduction relied on pairwise TCRdist distances among GMM-specific receptors from T cells that were either sorted ex vivo or expanded in vitro. The score assigned to each clinical repertoire was mean NN-distance, meaning the average TCRdist to the nearest 10% of tetramer-positive reference sequences. GEM TCR motif frequency was calculated as the fraction of unique TCRs that matched known GEM sequences by V/J usage and CDR3 length. Linear discriminant analysis with leave-one-out cross-validation, implemented in scikit-learn, was used to classify active tuberculosis. TCRdb carries this immuneACCESS record with in-frame sequences only. Its versions omit some clonotypes, under half of them owing to an unresolved V gene in the studies checked, with the rest unexplained. V and J calls and clone size follow that table, whereas D and trimming were derived from the DNA. In all, the sample holds around 25,000 clones, and approximately 94% of those were seen once. The ten largest make up roughly 17% of the sample.

These data come from a study of T cells in tuberculosis (dated by TCRdb to the late 2010s). Regarding the study in general: In the study, CD1B tetramers and high-throughput TCR immunosequencing were combined to characterize T cells specific for the mycobacterial lipid antigen glucose monomycolate (GMM). A South African clinical cohort compared IGRA-negative adolescents, IGRA-positive adolescents with latent tuberculosis and adults with active tuberculosis, fewer than 12 per group. Results and caveats for the whole study, not just this receptor: Shorter CDR3-alpha lengths in active tuberculosis patients partly drove the smaller NN-distances, and the TCR-beta difference was not statistically significant. Clinical samples were chosen by availability of cryopreserved specimens, and active tuberculosis cases were adults while controls were adolescents. An accuracy of more than 80% (AUROC 0.75 to 0.9) was reached by a classifier using the diverse GMM-specific repertoire, compared with around 70% accuracy when GEM motif frequencies were used. Compared with IGRA-negative controls, TCR-alpha repertoires from active tuberculosis had smaller mean NN-distances to GMM-specific TCRs, which suggests clonal expansion of these TCRs.

The germline V gene supplies CDR1 MGHDK and CDR2 SYGVNS. Reading from cysteine to phenylalanine, the CDR3 counts 14 amino acids. Only the CDR3 portion is preserved as DNA: 42 bases, with reading frame beginning at the first base. V ends up 5 bases short and J 1 base short, with an unmatched junction base count of 3. At study entry, a tuberculin skin test and the QuantiFERON-TB GOLD In-Tube IGRA were used to screen adolescents for latent tuberculosis infection. Immunosequencing was performed on unsorted cryopreserved PBMC and covered 100,000 or so T cells per clinical donor on average. Eleven high schools in the Worcester region of the Western Cape, South Africa, served as enrollment sites for adolescents aged 12 to 18 years. Ten M. tuberculosis-infected adolescents and around 10 uninfected adolescents were selected, with the two groups matched for age and sex. PBMC from adolescents were isolated by density centrifugation from freshly drawn heparinized blood and then cryopreserved.

The sample consisted of PBMCs. The chain is made from TRBV25-1 and TRBJ2-3; TRBD1 fits 7 bases in the junction. The receptor was derived from a donor between 10 and 35 years old with latent tuberculosis or without tuberculosis infection. Some clones in this sample may be carry-over from other donors' samples. This receptor has the CDR3 CASSHGTGTDTQYF. In nucleotides, the sequence is TGTGCCAGCAGTCACGGGACAGGCACAGATACGCAGTATTTT.